The 13 T cell receptor beta chains given below trace back to one sample, sequenced in a study of chemoradiotherapy in HPV16-positive cancers. The assay was immunoSEQ multiplex PCR, and TCRdb's table has in-frame clones only and misses some. The repertoire holds around 7,700 clones, with 77% as singletons. The sample was gathered from a patient who underwent chemoradiotherapy. The receptors shown here come from a human donor with HPV-associated anogenital cancer.

The chain has TRBV14 and TRBJ2-2; D is uncertain. Trimming pared 4 bases from V and 6 bases from J, leaving 12 bases between. CDR3 size: 14 residues. The germline V gene encodes CDR1 SGHDN and CDR2 FVKESK. The CDR3 protein is CASSPVRVPGELFF. In DNA, the CDR3 is TGTGCCAGCAGCCCGGTTCGGGTACCCGGGGAGCTGTTTTTT.

The gene calls are TRBV4-2 and TRBJ2-3; 9 bases are shared with TRBD2. This CDR3 region has 19 residues. V lost 3 bases and J lost 4; bases outside the gene matches: 17. Germline CDR1 and CDR2: LGHNA and YNFKEQ. CDR3 amino acids: CASSQEVFLGGGVADTQYF. CDR3 DNA: TGTGCCAGCAGCCAGGAGGTGTTTTTAGGCGGGGGGGTTGCAGATACGCAGTATTTT.

V is TRBV10-3 and J is TRBJ1-5; weak D call: TRBD1 (6 bases). The V and J ends lost 2 bases and 9 bases respectively, with 11 bases between them. This CDR3 has 13 amino acids. Germline V gives CDR1 ENHRY, CDR2 SYGVKD. The chain's CDR3 is CAISEDRRRPQHF. CDR3 nucleotides: TGTGCCATCAGTGAGGACAGGCGTCGGCCCCAGCATTTT.

This clone has more than one count but fewer than ten. The rearrangement uses TRBV6-5 and TRBJ1-3; D possibly corresponds to TRBD1 (6 bases). Trimming took off 8 bases at V and 4 bases at J, with 15 bases between the two ends. CDR1 and CDR2 from the germline V gene are MNHEY and SVGAGI. The CDR3 runs to 14 residues. CDR3 sequence (DNA): TGTGCCAGCTGGGAGCGAGGGGGGGGAAACACCATATATTTT. Residues: CASWERGGGNTIYF.

This clone showed up just a few times. The V gene is TRBV7-8, the J gene TRBJ2-5; 7 bases map to TRBD1. Germline assignment: CDR1 SGHVS and CDR2 FQNEAQ. The CDR3 covers 13 residues. V was clipped by 7 bases and J by 4 bases; unmatched bases: 6. The CDR3: CASNLGTVETQYF. CDR3 in DNA: TGTGCCAGCAACCTCGGGACAGTAGAGACCCAGTACTTC.

This chain connects TRBV5-1 to TRBJ2-3; tentatively, D is TRBD1 or TRBD2 (5 bases each). Germline V lookup: CDR1 SGHRS, CDR2 YFSETQ. Trimming took 0 bases from V and 6 from J, leaving 14 bases between them. This CDR3 is built from 15 residues. The chain's CDR3 is CASSLVGVALDTQYF. The CDR3 DNA is TGCGCCAGCAGCTTGGTGGGGGTAGCGCTGGATACGCAGTATTTT.

The chain is built from TRBV7-2 and TRBJ2-1, with unresolved D. Per the germline V gene, CDR1 is SGHTA and CDR2 is FQGNSA. The V end lost 5 bases, the J end lost 1 base, and 18 bases lay between the germline ends. CDR3 size: 17 residues. The CDR3 region has the DNA TGTGCCAGCAGCCTCACCTCCCCGCCAGGATCCTACAATGAGCAGTTCTTC. This translates into CASSLTSPPGSYNEQFF. The full variable domain, in which reference TRBV7-2 and TRBJ2-1 provide the parts outside the CDR3, is GAGVSQSPSNKVTEKGKDVELRCDPISGHTALYWYRQSLGQGLEFLIYFQGNSAPDKSGLPSDRFSAERTGGSVSTLTIQRTQQEDSAVYLCASSLTSPPGSYNEQFFGPGTRLTVL.

The V call is TRBV6-1, the J call TRBJ1-6; TRBD1 might be the D (6 bases). V was shortened by 6 bases and J by 7 bases, with 16 bases between the two germline ends. The V gene's germline CDR1 is MNHNS and CDR2 SASEGT. The CDR3 sequence is 15 residues long. CDR3 amino acids: CASRQGSLYNSPLHF. CDR3 DNA: TGTGCCAGCAGGCAGGGGTCCCTATACAATTCACCCCTCCACTTT.

V is TRBV10-2 and J is TRBJ1-3, with D possibly TRBD1 on 6 matching bases. The CDR3 extends over 15 amino acids. The V gene lost 0 bases and the J gene lost 4 bases, with 10 bases spanning the gap. Germline assignment: CDR1 WSHSY and CDR2 SAAADI. In nucleotides, the CDR3 is TGCGCCAGCAGTGAGTCTCCAGGGGACGGAAACACCATATATTTT. It yields the protein CASSESPGDGNTIYF.

The chain is built from TRBV5-1 and TRBJ1-6; 9 bases map to TRBD1. This CDR3 region has 14 residues. The ends lost 7 bases at V and 8 bases at J; junction bases unmatched: 7. Per the germline V gene, CDR1 is SGHRS and CDR2 is YFSETQ. The CDR3 sequence is CASASGQGDSPLHF. The CDR3 DNA follows: TGCGCCAGCGCCTCGGGACAGGGAGATTCACCCCTCCACTTT.

This chain joins TRBV21-1 and TRBJ1-5. TRBV21-1 is a documented pseudogene. The CDR3 consists of 17 residues. CDR3 nucleotides: TGTGCCAGCAGCAAAGAGGGGGGAGGGGTCGGCAATCAGCCCCAGCATTTT. This encodes CASSKEGGGVGNQPQHF.

This chain links TRBV11-1 with TRBJ1-1; D is undetermined. Germline V gives CDR1 SGHAT, CDR2 FQDESV (reference sequence). This CDR3 region has 15 residues. V was clipped by 1 base and J by 1 base, with 10 bases between them. This chain's CDR3 is CASSLGLAENTEAFF. The DNA for the CDR3 is TGTGCCAGCAGCTTAGGGCTAGCCGAGAACACTGAAGCTTTCTTT.

This sequence joins TRBV5-1 and TRBJ1-6; D perhaps matches TRBD1 (5 bases). CDR3 length: 15 residues. CDR1 and CDR2 (germline): SGHRS, YFSETQ. Deletions cut 6 bases from V and 7 bases from J, with 17 bases between. CDR3 amino acids: CASNPFGGGNSPLHF. CDR3 sequence (DNA): TGCGCCAGCAACCCTTTTGGGGGGGGAAATTCACCCCTCCACTTT.